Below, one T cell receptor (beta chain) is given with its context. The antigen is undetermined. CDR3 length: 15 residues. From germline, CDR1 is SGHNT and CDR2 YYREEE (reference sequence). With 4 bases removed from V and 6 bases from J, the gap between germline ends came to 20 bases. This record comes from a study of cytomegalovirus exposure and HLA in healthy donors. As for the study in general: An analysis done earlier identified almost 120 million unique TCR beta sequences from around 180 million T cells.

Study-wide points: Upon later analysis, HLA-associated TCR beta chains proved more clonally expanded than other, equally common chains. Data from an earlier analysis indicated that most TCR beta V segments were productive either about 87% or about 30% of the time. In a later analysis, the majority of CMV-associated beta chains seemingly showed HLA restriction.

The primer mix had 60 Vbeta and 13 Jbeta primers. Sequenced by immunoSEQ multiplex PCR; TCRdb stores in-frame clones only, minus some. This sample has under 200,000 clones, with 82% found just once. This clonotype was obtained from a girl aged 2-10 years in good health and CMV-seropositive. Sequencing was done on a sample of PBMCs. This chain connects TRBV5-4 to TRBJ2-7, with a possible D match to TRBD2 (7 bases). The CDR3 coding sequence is TGTGCCAGCAGCACCCGGGACACGGGAGGCTCCGAGCAGTACTTC. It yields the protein CASSTRDTGGSEQYF.